The next 21 T cell receptor beta chains were all read from a single sample in a study of memory CD4+ T cells and cytomegalovirus serostatus. Single viable CD3+CD4+CD8-CD45RO+ cells were sorted as the memory CD4+ T cells. TCRdb's table, derived via immunoSEQ multiplex PCR, lists solely in-frame clones and lacks some. Altogether 40,000 to 55,000 clones are present, over 65% being singletons, with the ten largest covering around 1.9%. The material sequenced was memory CD4+ T cells from blood. These receptors came from an adult in good health and CMV-seronegative.

This clone was seen more than once but under ten times. The rearrangement links TRBV5-6 to TRBJ2-3; no reliable D call. The CDR3 contains 13 residues. The V gene lost 3 bases and the J gene lost 6 bases, with 11 bases spanning the gap. Germline CDR1 reads SGHDT; CDR2 reads YYEEEE. CDR3: CASSSWPGDTQYF. The DNA of the CDR3 is TGTGCCAGCAGCTCCTGGCCGGGCGATACGCAGTATTTT.

The CDR3 sequence is CASSSTFNSPLHF. In nucleotides, the CDR3 is TGTGCCAGCAGCTCCACTTTTAATTCACCCCTCCACTTT. The chain recombines TRBV7-3 with TRBJ1-6; D gene unclear. With 4 bases removed from V and 6 bases from J, the gap between germline ends came to 7 bases. The germline V gene encodes CDR1 SGHTA and CDR2 FQGTGA. CDR3 length: 13 residues.

The rearrangement uses TRBV6-1 and TRBJ2-3; 8 nucleotides agree with TRBD1. V lost 2 bases, J lost 4 bases, and 5 bases stayed unmatched. Germline V CDR1 and CDR2: MNHNS, SASEGT. This CDR3 comprises 15 residues. CDR3 loop: CASSEIGQGADTQYF. Written as DNA, the CDR3 is TGTGCCAGCAGTGAAATTGGACAGGGAGCAGATACGCAGTATTTT.

This clone was seen a few times. The CDR3 DNA is TGTGCCAGCAGCCAACAGAGGGACACTGAAGCTTTCTTT. It translates to CASSQQRDTEAFF. V is TRBV7-3 and J is TRBJ1-1; D is unresolved. The CDR3 covers 13 residues. Trimming took off 5 bases at V and 3 bases at J, with 10 bases between the two ends. CDR1 and CDR2 from the germline V gene are SGHTA and FQGTGA.

V gene TRBV18 combines with J gene TRBJ1-5; D possibly corresponds to TRBD1 (5 bases). The germline V and J ends were trimmed by 2 bases and 0 bases, with 17 bases remaining between them. The germline CDR1 and CDR2 sequences are KGHSH and LQKENI. The length of the CDR3 is 18 residues. The CDR3 DNA follows: TGTGCCAGCTCACCATCGGTAACAGGACTCTATAGCAATCAGCCCCAGCATTTT. Translation: CASSPSVTGLYSNQPQHF.

The rearrangement links TRBV9 to TRBJ2-5; TRBD2 matches at 9 bases. Germline CDR1 is SGDLS and CDR2 is YYNGEE. Losses at the gene ends were 0 bases for V and 2 bases for J; bases not matched to a gene: 11. The CDR3 extends over 18 amino acids. The CDR3 sequence: CASSVGGGAGGLQETQYF. The CDR3 bases are TGTGCCAGCAGCGTAGGAGGGGGAGCGGGGGGCCTACAAGAGACCCAGTACTTC.

CDR3 sequence reads: CASSPYPADTQYF. CDR3 in DNA: TGTGCCAGCAGCCCCTACCCCGCAGATACGCAGTATTTT. The J gene is TRBJ2-3, the V gene TRBV7-3; D unresolved. Germline-derived CDR1 and CDR2 are SGHTA and FQGTGA. CDR3 length equals 13 residues. Trimming removed 5 bases from V and 4 bases from J, with 10 bases in between.

The chain combines TRBV6-1 with TRBJ1-5, with no clear D. CDR3 size: 16 residues. The germline CDR1 and CDR2 sequences are MNHNS and SASEGT. The V end lost 2 bases, the J end lost 7 bases, and 18 bases lay between the germline ends. The CDR3 sequence: CASSEFYGGMGQPQHF. The CDR3 nucleotides read TGTGCCAGCAGTGAATTTTATGGTGGGATGGGGCAGCCCCAGCATTTT.

The chain links TRBV30 to TRBJ2-7; TRBD2 matches 8 bases. CDR1 is GTSNPN and CDR2 is SVGIG in the germline V gene (reference sequence). Losses at the gene ends were 0 bases for V and 3 bases for J; bases not matched to a gene: 4. The CDR3 runs to 14 residues. This CDR3 reads CAWSVGGGLYEQYF. In DNA form, the CDR3 reads TGTGCCTGGAGTGTGGGCGGGGGGCTCTACGAGCAGTACTTC. The full variable domain, in which reference TRBV30 and TRBJ2-7 provide the parts outside the CDR3, is SQTIHQWPATLVQPVGSPLSLECTVEGTSNPNLYWYRQAAGRGLQLLFYSVGIGQISSEVPQNLSASRPQDRQFILSSKKLLLSDSGFYLCAWSVGGGLYEQYFGPGTRLTVT.

V usage is TRBV7-8 and J usage is TRBJ1-3, with D perhaps matching TRBD1 (6 bases). The V and J ends lost 5 bases and 1 base respectively, with 15 bases between them. The germline V gene has CDR1 SGHVS and CDR2 FQNEAQ. The CDR3 has 16 amino acids. CDR3 in amino acids: CASSTPRGGSGNTIYF. CDR3 bases: TGTGCCAGCAGCACCCCCCGAGGGGGTTCTGGAAACACCATATATTTT.

This clone was counted only a few times. The gene calls are TRBV6-1 and TRBJ1-6; maybe TRBD1 (6 bases). This CDR3 contains 13 residues. Trimming removed 8 bases at V and 10 bases at J, with 15 bases between. The germline CDR1 and CDR2 sequences are MNHNS and SASEGT. The CDR3 sequence is CASQDSFWSPLHF. CDR3 nucleotide sequence: TGTGCCAGCCAGGACAGTTTTTGGTCACCCCTCCACTTT.

This rearrangement joins TRBV2 to TRBJ2-7; weak D call: TRBD1 (6 bases). Trimming shortened V by 1 base and J by 6 bases, and 7 bases separated the two germline ends. The CDR3 is 12 amino acids. Germline CDR1 reads SNHLY; CDR2 reads FYNNEI. CDR3 in DNA: TGTGCCAGCAGTGAAGGGGGGCCCGAGCAGTACTTC. This codes for CASSEGGPEQYF.

The chain has TRBV6-1 and TRBJ1-5, with a weak D call TRBD1 (6 bases). V shed 4 bases and J shed 4 bases, with 20 bases lying between them. The CDR3 has 17 residues. CDR1 MNHNS and CDR2 SASEGT come from the germline V gene. CDR3 sequence reads: CASSAPEIGGGNQPQHF. CDR3 nucleotides: TGTGCCAGCAGTGCTCCTGAGATAGGGGGGGGGAATCAGCCCCAGCATTTT.

Here the CDR3 reads CASSPTGSGSYNEQFF. CDR3 DNA: TGCGCCAGCAGCCCAACGGGGTCAGGCTCCTACAATGAGCAGTTCTTC. The rearrangement links TRBV5-1 to TRBJ2-1; TRBD2 is a possible D gene (5 bases). Between the trimmed V and J ends, which lost 4 bases and 0 bases, there was a span of 14 bases. The germline V gene encodes CDR1 SGHRS and CDR2 YFSETQ. CDR3 size: 16 residues. Filled out from reference TRBV5-1 and TRBJ2-1, the complete variable domain reads KAGVTQTPRYLIKTRGQQVTLSCSPISGHRSVSWYQQTPGQGLQFLFEYFSETQRNKGNFPGRFSGRQFSNSRSEMNVSTLELGDSALYLCASSPTGSGSYNEQFFGPGTRLTVL.

CDR3 region: CASSPGIRQPQHF. The DNA of the CDR3 is TGTGCCAGCTCCCCCGGAATCAGGCAGCCCCAGCATTTT. The chain has TRBV18 and TRBJ1-5; D call uncertain. V dropped 6 bases and J dropped 7 bases, with 13 bases sitting between them. Germline V CDR1 and CDR2: KGHSH, LQKENI. The CDR3 extends over 13 amino acids.

The rearrangement joins TRBV7-2 to TRBJ2-5, with 11 bases identical to TRBD2. J lost 0 bases, V lost 1 base, and 4 bases had no gene match. Germline values: CDR1 SGHTA, CDR2 FQGNSA. This CDR3 comprises 17 residues. CDR3 in amino acids: CASSLDPSGGYQETQYF. The DNA of the CDR3 is TGTGCCAGCAGCTTAGATCCTAGCGGGGGGTACCAAGAGACCCAGTACTTC.

The chain employs TRBV7-9 and TRBJ1-2, with D possibly TRBD1 on 5 matching bases. The germline CDR1 and CDR2 sequences are SEHNR and FQNEAQ (reference sequence). This CDR3 contains 15 residues. Trimming removed 5 bases from V and 4 bases from J, with 17 bases in between. CDR3 in amino acids: CASSPQAIKLYGYTF. The CDR3 DNA follows: TGTGCCAGCAGCCCACAGGCGATTAAACTCTATGGCTACACCTTC.

V is TRBV29-1 and J is TRBJ1-4; D possibly corresponds to TRBD1 (6 bases). The CDR3 totals 15 residues. The germline V gene has CDR1 SQVTM and CDR2 ANQGSEA. V lost 1 base and J 5 bases, leaving 14 bases between the germline ends. Here the CDR3 DNA reads TGCAGCGTTGAAGGCTTACAGGGCACGAATGAAAAACTGTTTTTT. Its translation: CSVEGLQGTNEKLFF. Together with reference TRBV29-1 and TRBJ1-4, the CDR3 gives the full variable domain: SAVISQKPSRDICQRGTSLTIQCQVDSQVTMMFWYRQQPGQSLTLIATANQGSEATYESGFVIDKFPISRPNLTFSTLTVSNMSPEDSSIYLCSVEGLQGTNEKLFFGSGTQLSVL.

This clone was recorded once. The rearrangement links TRBV28 to TRBJ1-1, with D possibly matching TRBD1 (6 bases). V was trimmed by 3 bases and J by 5 bases, leaving 13 bases between them. CDR1 MDHEN and CDR2 SYDVKM come from the germline V gene. The CDR3 is 14 amino acids. This chain's CDR3 is CASSFLGGGTEAFF. CDR3 nucleotides: TGTGCCAGCAGTTTTCTAGGGGGGGGGACTGAAGCTTTCTTT.

V and J are TRBV5-4 and TRBJ2-1; the match to TRBD2 covers 7 bases. This CDR3 has 15 residues. V gave up 0 bases and J gave up 2 bases; unmatched junction bases: 2. CDR1 is SGHNT, CDR2 YYREEE, per germline (reference sequence). DNA of the CDR3: TGTGCCAGCAGCTTGGTGGGGGGGGCCTACAATGAGCAGTTCTTC. Translated: CASSLVGGAYNEQFF.

The J gene is TRBJ2-5, the V gene TRBV5-1, with D hard to call. In germline, CDR1 is SGHRS, CDR2 YFSETQ. Trimming took off 5 bases at V and 1 base at J, with 3 bases between the two ends. CDR3 size: 11 residues. CDR3 sequence reads: CASRAQETQYF. The CDR3 DNA reads TGCGCCAGCAGGGCCCAAGAGACCCAGTACTTC.